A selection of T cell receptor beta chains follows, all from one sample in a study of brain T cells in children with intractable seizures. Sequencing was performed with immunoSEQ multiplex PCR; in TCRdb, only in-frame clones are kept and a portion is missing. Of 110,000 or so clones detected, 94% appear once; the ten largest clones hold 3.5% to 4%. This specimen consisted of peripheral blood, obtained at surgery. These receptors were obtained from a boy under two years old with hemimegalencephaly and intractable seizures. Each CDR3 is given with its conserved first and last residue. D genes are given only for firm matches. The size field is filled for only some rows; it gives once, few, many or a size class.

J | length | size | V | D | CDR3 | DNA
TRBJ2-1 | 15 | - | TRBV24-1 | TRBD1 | CATSDWATGGHEQFF | TGTGCCACCAGTGATTGGGCGACAGGGGGCCATGAGCAGTTCTTC
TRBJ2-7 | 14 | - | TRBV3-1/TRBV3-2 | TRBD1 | CASSRTGGTYEQYF | TGTGCCAGCAGCCGAACAGGGGGCACGTACGAGCAGTACTTC
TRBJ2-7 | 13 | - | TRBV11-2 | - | CASSRRGAYEQYF | TGTGCCAGCAGCCGACGCGGAGCCTACGAGCAGTACTTC
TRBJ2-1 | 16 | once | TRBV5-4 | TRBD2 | CASSLTTSVPYNEQFF | TGTGCCAGCAGCCTAACTACTAGCGTCCCCTACAATGAGCAGTTCTTC
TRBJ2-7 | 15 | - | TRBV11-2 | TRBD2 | CASSAAAGGAYEQYF | TGTGCCAGCAGTGCCGCGGCGGGAGGGGCCTACGAGCAGTACTTC
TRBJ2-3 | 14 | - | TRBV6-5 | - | CASRSYTSTDTQYF | TGTGCCAGCAGGTCATATACTAGCACAGATACGCAGTATTTT
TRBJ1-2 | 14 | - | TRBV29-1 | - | CSVEDLGTGYGYTF | TGCAGCGTTGAAGATCTGGGTACAGGCTATGGCTACACCTTC
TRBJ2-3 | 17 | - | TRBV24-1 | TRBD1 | CATSDRGTGGGTDTQYF | TGTGCCACCAGTGATAGGGGAACAGGGGGCGGCACAGATACGCAGTATTTT
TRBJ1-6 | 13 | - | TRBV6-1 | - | CASSEVRFGPLHF | TGTGCCAGCAGTGAAGTGAGATTCGGGCCCCTCCACTTT
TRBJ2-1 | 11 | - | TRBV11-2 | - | CASSLSTGQFF | TGTGCCAGCAGCTTAAGTACAGGGCAGTTCTTC
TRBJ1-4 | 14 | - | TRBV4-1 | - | CASSQGARGEKLFF | TGCGCCAGCAGCCAAGGGGCTAGGGGTGAAAAACTGTTTTTT
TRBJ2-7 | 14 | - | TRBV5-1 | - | CASSVRDTGLDLYF | TGCGCCAGCAGCGTCCGGGACACCGGTCTAGATCTGTACTTC
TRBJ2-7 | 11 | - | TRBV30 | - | CAWSINYEQYF | TGTGCCTGGAGCATCAACTACGAGCAGTACTTC
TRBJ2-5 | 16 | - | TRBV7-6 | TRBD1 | CASSLGANRGQETQYF | TGTGCCAGCAGCTTAGGGGCAAACAGGGGGCAAGAGACCCAGTACTTC
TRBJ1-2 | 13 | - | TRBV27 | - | CASSFGVDYGYTF | TGTGCCAGCAGTTTCGGGGTGGACTATGGCTACACCTTC
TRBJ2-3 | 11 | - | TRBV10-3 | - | CATGTTDTQYF | TGTGCCACAGGAACCACAGATACGCAGTATTTT
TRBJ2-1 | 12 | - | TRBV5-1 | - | CASSLGRDTQFF | TGCGCCAGCAGCTTGGGCCGGGATACTCAGTTCTTC
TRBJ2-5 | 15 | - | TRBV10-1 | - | CASSGAGQKQETQYF | TGCGCCAGCAGTGGGGCGGGACAAAAGCAAGAGACCCAGTACTTC
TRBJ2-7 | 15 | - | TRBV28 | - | CASSPPTVTYYEQYF | TGTGCCAGCAGTCCCCCGACAGTTACATATTACGAGCAGTACTTC
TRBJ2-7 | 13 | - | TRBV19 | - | CASSIAPQGEQYF | TGTGCCAGTAGTATAGCCCCGCAGGGGGAGCAGTACTTC
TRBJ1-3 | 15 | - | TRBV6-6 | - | CASSYSGGGGNTIYF | TGTGCCAGCAGTTACTCCGGGGGGGGTGGAAACACCATATATTTT
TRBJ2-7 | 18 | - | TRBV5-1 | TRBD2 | CASSLLGLAGVISHEQYF | TGCGCCAGCAGCTTGTTGGGGTTAGCGGGAGTTATAAGCCACGAGCAGTACTTC
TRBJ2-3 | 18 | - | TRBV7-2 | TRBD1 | CASSTRGSAGGATDTQYF | TGTGCCAGCAGCACGCGTGGGTCCGCAGGGGGCGCCACAGATACGCAGTATTTT
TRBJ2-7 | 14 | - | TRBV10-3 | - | CAPPQGGLPYEQYF | TGTGCCCCCCCCCAGGGGGGACTACCTTACGAGCAGTACTTC
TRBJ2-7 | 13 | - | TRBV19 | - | CASSGQITYEQYF | TGTGCCAGCTCCGGACAGATTACCTACGAGCAGTACTTC
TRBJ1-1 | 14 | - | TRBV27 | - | CASRVGPRNTEAFF | TGTGCCAGCAGAGTAGGGCCGAGGAACACTGAAGCTTTCTTT
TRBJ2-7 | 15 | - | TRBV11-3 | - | CASSLWRTSGYEQYF | TGTGCCAGCAGCTTATGGCGGACAAGTGGCTACGAGCAGTACTTC
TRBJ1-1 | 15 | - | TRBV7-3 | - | CASPMWTGMNTEAFF | TGTGCCAGTCCTATGTGGACGGGGATGAACACTGAAGCTTTCTTT
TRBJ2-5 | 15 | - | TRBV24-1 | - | CATSDQRGPQETQYF | TGTGCCACCAGTGATCAGAGGGGCCCCCAAGAGACCCAGTACTTC
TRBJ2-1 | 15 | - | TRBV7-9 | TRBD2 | CASSSPSGRYNEQFF | TGTGCCAGCAGCTCCCCTAGCGGGAGGTACAATGAGCAGTTCTTC